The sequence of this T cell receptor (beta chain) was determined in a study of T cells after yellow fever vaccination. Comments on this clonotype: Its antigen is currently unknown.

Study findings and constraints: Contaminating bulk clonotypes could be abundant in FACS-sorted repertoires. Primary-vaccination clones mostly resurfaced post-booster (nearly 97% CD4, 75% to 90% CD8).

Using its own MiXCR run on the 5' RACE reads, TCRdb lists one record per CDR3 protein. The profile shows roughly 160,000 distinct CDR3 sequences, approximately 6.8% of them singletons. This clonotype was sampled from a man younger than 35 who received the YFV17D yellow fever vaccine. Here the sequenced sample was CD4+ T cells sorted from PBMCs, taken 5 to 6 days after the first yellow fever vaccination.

The CDR3 spells CASSPPSSYEQYF. The CDR3 DNA reads as TGTGCCAGCTCACCACCGAGCTCCTACGAGCAGTACTTC. The V call is TRBV18, the J call TRBJ2-7; D remains ambiguous. Germline V gene lookup returns CDR1 KGHSH and CDR2 LQKENI. V lost 0 bases to trimming and J lost 0 bases, with 3 bases between them. The CDR3 totals 13 residues.